Shown below are 20 T cell receptor beta chains from a single sample sequenced in a study of blood T cells in healthy people across ages. The second PCR ran 7 to 11 cycles with a sample-barcoded 5' primer and J-beta primers. TCRdb recomputed calls from the 5' RACE reads with MiXCR, one row per CDR3 protein. The table records approximately 810,000 distinct CDR3 sequences, around 34% of them present only once. The sequenced material came from blood. Every receptor here comes from a man between 18 and 35 years old in good health.

This clonotype was picked up a small number of times. The V and J genes are TRBV14 and TRBJ2-3, with unresolved D. Trimming took 0 bases from V and 7 from J, leaving 14 bases between them. Germline V gene data show CDR1 as SGHDN and CDR2 as FVKESK. CDR3 length equals 15 residues. CDR3: CASSQDGAKVHTQYF. DNA for the CDR3: TGTGCCAGCAGCCAAGACGGAGCGAAGGTCCATACGCAGTATTTT. The whole variable domain, filled in from reference TRBV14 and TRBJ2-3, reads EAGVTQFPSHSVIEKGQTVTLRCDPISGHDNLYWYRRVMGKEIKFLLHFVKESKQDESGMPNNRFLAERTGGTYSTLKVQPAELEDSGVYFCASSQDGAKVHTQYFGPGTRLTVL.

CDR3 coding DNA: TGTGCCAGCTCACCCCGGGACTGGGCGACTGAGCAGTTCTTC. Its protein product is CASSPRDWATEQFF. The V call is TRBV18, the J call TRBJ2-1; D is perhaps TRBD2 (6 bases). Trimming left V 3 bases short and J 9 bases short, with 15 bases between. The CDR3 contains 14 residues. The germline V gene has CDR1 KGHSH and CDR2 LQKENI.

The chain has TRBV20-1 and TRBJ2-1; 10 bases align to TRBD2. The end of the DNA is better explained by TRBJ2-7, so the J call may be wrong. From germline, CDR1 is DFQATT and CDR2 SNEGSKA (reference sequence). The CDR3 is 13 residues long. The CDR3 sequence: CSARAPSGRGQYF. The CDR3 DNA follows: TGCAGTGCTAGAGCTCCTAGCGGGAGAGGGCAGTACTTC.

V is TRBV7-9 and J is TRBJ1-2, with 9 bases matching TRBD1. The germline V gene has CDR1 SEHNR and CDR2 FQNEAQ (reference sequence). With 5 bases clipped from V and 8 bases from J, the junction kept 24 bases outside the gene matches. The CDR3 has 19 residues. The CDR3 region has the DNA TGTGCCAGCAGCCGAAGGGGGGTCGACAGGGGGTTGGCATTGAGGGGCTACACCTTC. Protein sequence: CASSRRGVDRGLALRGYTF.

Only a few counts were recorded for this clonotype. CDR3 DNA: TGTACCAGCAGCTTAGCGCTCGGACTTCGGGAGACCCAGTACTTC. Translated: CTSSLALGLRETQYF. The V gene is TRBV7-2, the J gene TRBJ2-5, with D maybe TRBD2 (5 bases). CDR3 length equals 15 residues. Looked up from germline, CDR1 is SGHTA and CDR2 is FQGNSA. Trimming pared 0 bases from V and 5 bases from J, leaving 13 bases between.

The chain uses TRBV7-9 and TRBJ1-1; D may be TRBD1 (6 bases). The CDR3 runs to 16 residues. The V gene lost 5 bases and the J gene lost 3 bases, with 19 bases spanning the gap. The germline gives CDR1 SEHNR, CDR2 FQNEAQ (reference sequence). CDR3 loop: CASSPGAGGADTEAFF. Here the CDR3 DNA reads TGTGCCAGCAGCCCGGGGGCGGGGGGGGCCGACACTGAAGCTTTCTTT.

The chain recombines TRBV6-5 with TRBJ1-2, with D possibly TRBD1 on 6 matching bases. This CDR3 has 15 residues. Per germline, CDR1 MNHEY and CDR2 SVGAGI. Trimming took 6 bases from V and 8 from J, leaving 22 bases between them. As DNA, the CDR3 is TGTGCCAGCAGACTCCAGCCAAGGGGGGCGCGGGGCTACACCTTC. This gives the protein CASRLQPRGARGYTF.

In this sample, this clonotype turned up many times. V gene TRBV4-3 combines with J gene TRBJ1-2; no clear D. Germline values: CDR1 LGHNA, CDR2 YSLEER. With 0 bases removed from V and 4 bases from J, the gap between germline ends came to 9 bases. This CDR3 has 14 residues. This CDR3 is CASSQDRDIYGYTF. In DNA, the CDR3 is TGCGCCAGCAGCCAAGACCGCGATATCTATGGCTACACCTTC.

This clonotype was observed a handful of times. The rearrangement uses TRBV3-1 and TRBJ2-5; 10 bases line up with TRBD2. The junction had 11 bases not matched to a gene; V was cut back by 1 base and J by 3 bases. The CDR3 sequence is 18 residues long. Per the germline V gene, CDR1 is LGHDT and CDR2 is YNNKEL (reference sequence). The CDR3 DNA reads as TGTGCCAGCAGCCAAGTGGCTAGCGGGGGCCCGTTCGAAGAGACCCAGTACTTC. Residues: CASSQVASGGPFEETQYF.

The genes are TRBV12-3 or TRBV12-4 and TRBJ2-3, with D possibly matching TRBD2 (6 bases). The CDR3 length is 15 residues. Trimming cost V 2 bases and J 0 bases, with 9 bases left between them. The CDR3 nucleotides read TGTGCCAGCAGTTTACCAGCGGGTAGCACAGATACGCAGTATTTT. Translating it yields CASSLPAGSTDTQYF.

This clonotype appeared many times. The chain recombines TRBV12-3 or TRBV12-4 with TRBJ2-6; tentatively, D is TRBD1 (6 bases). The V and J ends lost 5 bases and 3 bases respectively, with 11 bases between them. The CDR3 is 15 residues long. Written as DNA, the CDR3 is TGTGCCAGCAGTGAAACAGGGAGTGGGGCCAACGTCCTGACTTTC. It encodes CASSETGSGANVLTF.

This clonotype has a handful of counts. The V call is TRBV20-1, the J call TRBJ1-6; D not resolved. CDR3 length equals 13 residues. Trimming removed 3 bases from V and 7 bases from J, with 10 bases in between. CDR1 is DFQATT and CDR2 is SNEGSKA in the germline V gene (reference sequence). The CDR3 sequence is CSASPGGNSPLHF. The DNA for the CDR3 is TGCAGTGCTAGTCCGGGAGGAAATTCACCCCTCCACTTT.

V usage is TRBV6-5 and J usage is TRBJ1-1, with a weak D call TRBD1 (6 bases). The germline gives CDR1 MNHEY, CDR2 SVGAGI. The CDR3 runs 13 residues. Between the trimmed V and J ends, which lost 6 bases and 1 base, there was a span of 9 bases. The CDR3: CASRGTSNTEAFF. The CDR3 DNA is TGTGCCAGCAGAGGGACATCGAACACTGAAGCTTTCTTT.

The chain has TRBV5-1 and TRBJ2-5; unclear D gene. The CDR3 runs 17 residues. V lost 0 bases and J 1 base, leaving 16 bases between the germline ends. Germline CDR1 is SGHRS and CDR2 is YFSETQ. CDR3 nucleotides: TGCGCCAGCAGCTTGGATGGAACAGAGAGACTCCAAGAGACCCAGTACTTC. Its translation is CASSLDGTERLQETQYF.

This clonotype occurred many times. The chain employs TRBV4-1 and TRBJ1-2; D is unclear. V was cut by 1 base and J by 3 bases, with 6 bases left in between. This CDR3 comprises 13 residues. Germline CDR1 reads MGHRA; CDR2 reads YSYEKL. CDR3 loop: CASSQGPHYGYTF. In DNA form, the CDR3 reads TGCGCCAGCAGCCAAGGTCCGCACTATGGCTACACCTTC.

Concerning this clonotype itself: One base away lies a much larger clone, so this may be a sequencing read error. The chain carries TRBV6-6 and TRBJ1-2; D ambiguous. The length of the CDR3 is 14 residues. In germline, CDR1 is MNHNY, CDR2 SVGAGI (reference sequence). The CDR3 sequence: CAGSPLTVNYGYTF. CDR3 DNA sequence: TGTGCCGGCAGCCCATTGACCGTTAACTATGGCTACACCTTC.

This clonotype was observed a handful of times. V gene TRBV24-1 combines with J gene TRBJ2-1; D is ambiguous. The CDR3 spans 14 residues. Germline-derived CDR1 and CDR2 are KGHDR and SFDVKD. V lost 7 bases and J lost 0, with 9 bases in between. For the CDR3, the DNA is TGTGCCACCAGATCAGGTAACTCCTACAATGAGCAGTTCTTC. Protein product: CATRSGNSYNEQFF.

The chain employs TRBV7-8 and TRBJ1-2; D perhaps matches TRBD1 (5 bases). The CDR3 is 14 amino acids. Trimming removed 0 bases from V and 0 bases from J, with 5 bases in between. CDR1 and CDR2 (germline): SGHVS, FQNEAQ. The CDR3 here is CASSLAQANYGYTF. DNA of the CDR3: TGTGCCAGCAGCTTAGCACAGGCTAACTATGGCTACACCTTC.

A remark on this clonotype: Compared with germline, one end of the junction differs, possibly owing to a read error. This chain uses TRBV5-1 with TRBJ1-1; TRBD1 is a possible D gene (6 bases). The CDR3 runs 16 residues. Germline V lookup: CDR1 SGHRS, CDR2 YFSETQ. The DNA of the CDR3 is TGCGCCAGCAGCATCCAACCTGGACAGATGAACGCTGAAGCTTTCTTT. Encoded protein: CASSIQPGQMNAEAFF.

With regard to this clonotype: A much larger clone differs by one base, so this may be a read error. The CDR3 DNA reads TGTGCCAGCAGTTGGGGGGATGACTACACCTTC. Translation gives CASSWGDDYTF. The chain joins TRBV12-3 or TRBV12-4 to TRBJ1-2; D is possibly TRBD1 (5 bases). V gave up 4 bases and J gave up 10 bases, with 10 bases separating them. CDR3 length: 11 residues.